These T cell receptor beta chains were read from a single sample in a study of a mutant IDH1 vaccine in newly diagnosed glioma. Using immunoSEQ multiplex PCR, the repertoire was profiled, and TCRdb retains in-frame clones only, with some absent. Among some 130,000 clones, around 80% were seen once, and the ten largest hold 5.5%. These receptors' targets are unknown. The starting material was PBMCs, obtained from a glioma patient whose treatment included an IDH1 peptide vaccine. Receptors were obtained from a man in his forties with glioma. Both conserved end residues are part of each CDR3. The order of the fields is clone size, J gene, V gene, D gene, CDR3 protein, CDR3 DNA. The D gene is left open where the match is weak. Only some rows state a clone size, as once, few, many or a class for expanded clones.

clone_size: few; j_call: TRBJ1-5; v_call: TRBV7-2; d_call: -; cdr3_aa: CASSHPGQPQHF; cdr3_nt: TGTGCCAGCAGCCACCCGGGTCAGCCCCAGCATTTT
clone_size: once; j_call: TRBJ2-1; v_call: TRBV5-1; d_call: -; cdr3_aa: CASSLAGTPRDEQFF; cdr3_nt: TGCGCCAGCAGCTTGGCCGGAACACCTCGAGATGAGCAGTTCTTC
clone_size: -; j_call: TRBJ2-3; v_call: TRBV5-1; d_call: TRBD2; cdr3_aa: CASSPRSLAGGSTDTQYF; cdr3_nt: TGCGCCAGCAGCCCAAGGAGCCTAGCGGGGGGTAGCACAGATACGCAGTATTTT
clone_size: -; j_call: TRBJ2-3; v_call: TRBV27; d_call: TRBD1; cdr3_aa: CASSLEGQGSTDTQYF; cdr3_nt: TGTGCCAGCAGTTTAGAGGGACAGGGAAGCACAGATACGCAGTATTTT
clone_size: -; j_call: TRBJ2-3; v_call: TRBV18; d_call: -; cdr3_aa: CASSLLGQGTDTQYF; cdr3_nt: TGTGCCAGCTCACTGCTTGGACAAGGCACAGATACGCAGTATTTT
clone_size: few; j_call: TRBJ2-3; v_call: TRBV5-1; d_call: -; cdr3_aa: CASSLTGFTDTQYF; cdr3_nt: TGCGCCAGCTCCCTGACAGGCTTCACAGATACGCAGTATTTT
clone_size: few; j_call: TRBJ2-5; v_call: TRBV28; d_call: -; cdr3_aa: CASSPQGYQETQYF; cdr3_nt: TGTGCCAGCAGTCCTCAGGGGTACCAAGAGACCCAGTACTTC
clone_size: once; j_call: TRBJ2-7; v_call: TRBV18; d_call: -; cdr3_aa: CASSPEGHSYEQYF; cdr3_nt: TGTGCCAGCTCACCCGAGGGACATAGCTACGAGCAGTACTTC
clone_size: -; j_call: TRBJ1-2; v_call: TRBV5-4; d_call: -; cdr3_aa: CASSLSRDYGYTF; cdr3_nt: TGTGCCAGCAGCTTGTCAAGGGATTATGGCTACACCTTC
clone_size: once; j_call: TRBJ2-1; v_call: TRBV6-1; d_call: -; cdr3_aa: CASSEWSDEQFF; cdr3_nt: TGTGCCAGCAGTGAATGGTCCGATGAGCAGTTCTTC
clone_size: -; j_call: TRBJ2-7; v_call: TRBV4-1; d_call: -; cdr3_aa: CASSHQDGAGNEQYF; cdr3_nt: TGCGCCAGCAGCCATCAGGACGGGGCAGGGAACGAGCAGTACTTC
clone_size: -; j_call: TRBJ1-1; v_call: TRBV6-5; d_call: TRBD1; cdr3_aa: CASNYQGAKNTEAFF; cdr3_nt: TGTGCCAGCAACTACCAGGGGGCGAAAAACACTGAAGCTTTCTTT
clone_size: -; j_call: TRBJ2-7; v_call: TRBV28; d_call: -; cdr3_aa: CASSPTSYEQYF; cdr3_nt: TGTGCCAGCAGCCCCACCTCCTACGAGCAGTACTTC
clone_size: -; j_call: TRBJ1-5; v_call: TRBV19; d_call: TRBD1; cdr3_aa: CASSIKYRGKSNQPQHF; cdr3_nt: TGTGCCAGTAGTATAAAATACAGGGGGAAGAGCAATCAGCCCCAGCATTTT
clone_size: -; j_call: TRBJ2-3; v_call: TRBV11-1; d_call: -; cdr3_aa: CASSLTSLTDTQYF; cdr3_nt: TGTGCCAGCAGCTTGACTAGTCTTACAGATACGCAGTATTTT
clone_size: -; j_call: TRBJ2-7; v_call: TRBV29-1; d_call: TRBD2; cdr3_aa: CSVGEGFSYEQYF; cdr3_nt: TGCAGCGTGGGGGAGGGTTTTTCCTACGAGCAGTACTTC
clone_size: -; j_call: TRBJ2-3; v_call: TRBV5-1; d_call: -; cdr3_aa: CASRPQGRTDTQYF; cdr3_nt: TGCGCCAGCAGACCGCAGGGGAGGACAGATACGCAGTATTTT
clone_size: -; j_call: TRBJ1-1; v_call: TRBV6-6; d_call: -; cdr3_aa: CASSPAAVNTEAFF; cdr3_nt: TGTGCCAGCAGTCCCGCGGCGGTGAACACTGAAGCTTTCTTT
clone_size: once; j_call: TRBJ2-7; v_call: TRBV4-1; d_call: TRBD2; cdr3_aa: CASSQGLAGGYEQYF; cdr3_nt: TGCGCCAGCAGCCAAGGACTAGCGGGGGGATACGAGCAGTACTTC
clone_size: -; j_call: TRBJ2-6; v_call: TRBV6-5; d_call: TRBD1; cdr3_aa: CASSQGALGANVLTF; cdr3_nt: TGTGCCAGCAGCCAGGGGGCTTTGGGGGCCAACGTCCTGACTTTC
clone_size: -; j_call: TRBJ1-6; v_call: TRBV30; d_call: TRBD1; cdr3_aa: CACTGQINSPLHF; cdr3_nt: TGTGCCTGCACGGGACAGATTAATTCACCCCTCCACTTT
clone_size: -; j_call: TRBJ2-7; v_call: TRBV5-1; d_call: TRBD1; cdr3_aa: CASSLVGQEGEQYF; cdr3_nt: TGCGCCAGCAGCTTGGTAGGACAGGAAGGCGAGCAGTACTTC
clone_size: -; j_call: TRBJ2-7; v_call: TRBV6-6; d_call: -; cdr3_aa: CASGRGSYEQYF; cdr3_nt: TGTGCCAGCGGGCGCGGGTCCTACGAGCAGTACTTC
clone_size: once; j_call: TRBJ2-3; v_call: TRBV28; d_call: -; cdr3_aa: CASSPHGADTQYF; cdr3_nt: TGTGCCAGCAGTCCCCATGGGGCAGATACGCAGTATTTT